Presented here are 3 T cell receptor beta chains from one specimen sequenced in a study of OX40 agonist ivuxolimab in advanced cancers. Produced via immunoSEQ multiplex PCR; TCRdb's table is partial and in-frame only. This table has about 59,000 clones, 87% appearing once. The sample here was CD4+ or CD8+ T cells sorted from blood, taken in a trial of the OX40 agonist ivuxolimab. The receptor source for this set is an adult with an advanced solid tumor such as melanoma, head and neck, liver or kidney cancer.

This sequence joins TRBV19 and TRBJ1-4, with D perhaps TRBD1 (6 bases). This CDR3 comprises 15 residues. V was clipped by 4 bases and J by 7 bases, with 16 bases between them. CDR1 and CDR2 (germline): LNHDA, SQIVND (reference sequence). The DNA of the CDR3 is TGTGCCAGTAGTAAAGCAGGGGCTCGGCTTGAAAAACTGTTTTTT. This gives the protein CASSKAGARLEKLFF.

V and J are TRBV6-6 and TRBJ2-7, with 9 positions matching TRBD1. The CDR3 has 16 amino acids. Germline CDR1 reads MNHNY; CDR2 reads SVGAGI (reference sequence). Unmatched junction bases numbered 9, after V lost 6 bases and J lost 0 bases. The CDR3 DNA reads as TGTGCCAGCAGCGCCCCGGGGACAGGGTTCTCCTACGAGCAGTACTTC. Translating gives CASSAPGTGFSYEQYF.

This clone was observed once. The chain uses TRBV6-6 and TRBJ2-7, with a possible D match to TRBD1 (6 bases). V lost 5 bases and J 2 bases, leaving 16 bases between the germline ends. In germline, CDR1 is MNHNY, CDR2 SVGAGI (reference sequence). This CDR3 has 15 amino acids. The CDR3 nucleotides read TGTGCCAGCAGTAAGGGTCTGGACAGTGCCTACGAGCAGTACTTC. Translating it yields CASSKGLDSAYEQYF.